The sample holds a few counts of the clone carrying this TCR beta chain. Antigen unknown. Profiled with immunoSEQ multiplex PCR; TCRdb holds only in-frame clones, not every one. The data contain 4,500 to 6,000 clones, around 90% of them seen just once; the ten biggest clones take up more than 2%. The data stem from a study of stem cell transplantation in POMP-related autoinflammatory disease. Study background: CD8+ T cells were low and CD4+ cells naive-skewed before transplant.

This CDR3 has 13 amino acids. Germline assignment: CDR1 WNHNN and CDR2 SYGVQD (reference sequence). V lost 2 bases, J lost 7 bases, and 8 bases lay in between. Points from the study as a whole: In PRAID patients, the number of distinct TRB V-J gene pairings was restricted.

The sequencing here drew on CD8+ T cells from PBMCs, taken after stem cell transplantation. V and J are TRBV10-1 and TRBJ2-2, with D unclear. The receptor comes from a human patient with POMP-related autoinflammation and immune dysregulation (PRAID). Some T cells may be graft donor cells. The DNA for the CDR3 is TGCGCCAGCAGTGAGGAGGTTGGCGGGGAGCTGTTTTTT. This encodes CASSEEVGGELFF.